Sequencing of this TCR beta chain was carried out in a study of T cells in Graves' hyperthyroidism and ophthalmopathy. The wider study: Staff took peripheral blood when the initial diagnosis was made, before any treatment began. Study-wide results and limits: Blood samples included most of the expanded thyroid clonotypes exceeding 0.001.

In its sample, this clonotype was seen many times. The antigen is unknown. Amplification targeted TCR beta CDR3 regions from RNA transcripts. During a first-round RT-PCR of the TCR CDR3, the HTBI primer set was used. One entry per CDR3 protein, called by TCRdb with MiXCR from the multiplex PCR reads. The table includes more than 650,000 distinct CDR3 sequences, 12% to 15% detected once. This clonotype originated in a woman between 18 and 29 years old with Graves' hyperthyroidism. Sequenced sample: blood.

The CDR3 spells CASSLVLSDTQYF. DNA of the CDR3: TGTGCCAGCAGCTTAGTTCTATCAGATACGCAGTATTTT. This chain joins TRBV7-2 and TRBJ2-3, with D uncertain. From germline, CDR1 is SGHTA and CDR2 FQGNSA. V was trimmed by 1 base and J by 4 bases, leaving 6 bases between them. The CDR3 consists of 13 residues.